These 7 T cell receptor beta chains were sequenced from one sample in a study of blood T cell repertoires in COVID-19. TCRdb's copy holds only in-frame clones and misses some; the assay was immunoSEQ multiplex PCR. The sample lists approximately 120,000 clones, over 60% occurring once. The sequenced material came from peripheral blood. The receptors shown here come from a man between 40 and 49 years old with active or convalescent COVID-19.

The V and J genes are TRBV6-4 and TRBJ2-1, with TRBD1 identical over 10 bases. Trimming at V came to 6 bases and at J to 2 bases, leaving 4 bases not matched to a gene. The CDR3 contains 15 residues. The germline gives CDR1 MRHNA, CDR2 SNTAGT. CDR3 in amino acids: CASSRDRGTYNEQFF. The CDR3 region has the DNA TGTGCCAGCAGCCGGGACAGGGGCACCTACAATGAGCAGTTCTTC.

This rearrangement joins TRBV2 to TRBJ2-3, with 12 bases aligning to TRBD2. Trimming at V came to 5 bases and at J to 4 bases, leaving 4 bases not matched to a gene. Germline V gene sequence: CDR1 SNHLY, CDR2 FYNNEI. This CDR3 has 15 residues. CDR3 nucleotides: TGTGCCAGCAGTCTCAGGACTAGCGGGGCAGATACGCAGTATTTT. Amino acid sequence: CASSLRTSGADTQYF.

The V call is TRBV6-6, the J call TRBJ2-2; D perhaps matches TRBD1 (6 bases). V lost 6 bases to trimming and J lost 4 bases, with 15 bases between them. This CDR3 region has 15 residues. Germline values: CDR1 MNHNY, CDR2 SVGAGI (reference sequence). CDR3 sequence reads: CASSHGQPPTGELFF. The CDR3 DNA follows: TGTGCCAGCAGCCACGGACAGCCGCCCACCGGGGAGCTGTTTTTT.

The table lists this clone with a count of one. The chain links TRBV12-3 or TRBV12-4 to TRBJ1-2, with D tentatively TRBD1 (6 bases). The CDR3 runs 13 residues. V shed 3 bases and J shed 7 bases, with 12 bases lying between them. The CDR3 loop reads CASSLRLTGGYTF. The CDR3 region has the DNA TGTGCCAGCAGTTTGCGACTGACAGGTGGCTACACCTTC.

This clone was found a few times. The rearrangement uses TRBV30 and TRBJ1-6; D is perhaps TRBD1 (5 bases). V was cut by 4 bases and J by 7 bases, with 11 bases left in between. From germline, CDR1 is GTSNPN and CDR2 SVGIG (reference sequence). The CDR3 is made up of 13 amino acids. The CDR3 reads CAWTREGNSPLHF. CDR3 nucleotides: TGTGCCTGGACCCGGGAGGGGAATTCACCCCTCCACTTT.

Only a few counts were recorded for this clone. The chain combines TRBV30 with TRBJ1-1; 7 positions match TRBD1. J was trimmed by 1 base and V by 0 bases; bases with no gene match: 8. Germline V gene lookup returns CDR1 GTSNPN and CDR2 SVGIG (reference sequence). The CDR3 contains 16 residues. The DNA for the CDR3 is TGTGCCTGGAGTGTACGAACAGGGGCCGGGAACACTGAAGCTTTCTTT. Protein sequence: CAWSVRTGAGNTEAFF. Looking up the rest from reference TRBV30 and TRBJ1-1 gives the full variable domain: SQTIHQWPATLVQPVGSPLSLECTVEGTSNPNLYWYRQAAGRGLQLLFYSVGIGQISSEVPQNLSASRPQDRQFILSSKKLLLSDSGFYLCAWSVRTGAGNTEAFFGQGTRLTVV.

The chain combines TRBV6-5 with TRBJ1-2; the match to TRBD1 covers 9 bases. The CDR3 is 14 amino acids. J lost 3 bases, V lost 7 bases, and 6 bases had no gene match. In germline, CDR1 is MNHEY, CDR2 SVGAGI. The CDR3 is CASTEGTGYYGYTF. CDR3 sequence (DNA): TGTGCCAGCACCGAAGGGACAGGGTACTATGGCTACACCTTC.